This T cell receptor beta chain was recovered during a study of human versus mouse CDR3 diversity and MHC coevolution. Study background: Valid reads per sample ranged from about 0.6 x 10^7 to 1.7 x 10^7.

The table lists this clone with a count of one. The antigen is undetermined. The protocol was immunoSEQ multiplex PCR, while the TCRdb copy is restricted to in-frame clones and leaves out a portion. The sample contains about 83,000 clones, just under 95% of which appear only once. Study-level findings and limits: iCHAO1 estimated the human TCR beta repertoire at 1.5 million to 2 million clonotypes. Two of the three human donors had the lowest clonal inequality. Mice had fewer CDR3 deletions and insertions than humans on average.

The CDR3 has 17 residues. The receptor was derived from a person aged 30-70 years in good health. The sequencing sample was made of naive CD4+ T cells from blood. Described subset: CD45RO-negative CD62L-positive naive CD4 T cells. The chain links TRBV21-1 to TRBJ1-1; the table's D gene call, TRBD1, was not cross checked with the DNA. TRBV21-1 corresponds to a pseudogene. The CDR3 nucleotides read TGTGCCAGCAGCACGCAGGGGGTGGAGGCGAGGAACACTGAAGCTTTCTTT. Amino acids: CASSTQGVEARNTEAFF.